This entry features one T cell receptor beta chain sequence. Antigen specificity is unknown. Distinct nucleotide sequences in the sample also encode this CDR3. The sample comes from a study of CD8+ T cells in alopecia areata. Whole-study results and caveats: It was lesional scalp, especially alopecia totalis/universalis, that showed higher clonality than normal scalp.

cDNA serving as the sequencing template came from extracted, reverse transcribed RNA. Data came from immunoSEQ multiplex PCR; TCRdb stores just in-frame clones and leaves some out. The data show about 200,000 clones, 57% seen once. Alopecia areata patients gave lesional scalp punch biopsies and peripheral blood samples. The sample here was CD4+ T cells sorted from blood, taken at week 0. This clonotype was sampled from a human donor with alopecia areata.

CDR3 coding DNA: TGTGCCAGCAGCGTCAGCACAGATACGCAGTATTTT. This codes for CASSVSTDTQYF. The rearrangement joins TRBV9 to TRBJ2-3, with unresolved D. Looked up from germline, CDR1 is SGDLS and CDR2 is YYNGEE. This CDR3 has 12 residues. With 2 bases removed from V and 0 bases from J, the gap between germline ends came to 1 base.